This T cell receptor (beta chain) originates from a study of control samples from healthy donors and cancer patients. The CDR3 has 15 amino acids. Per the germline V gene, CDR1 is SQVTM and CDR2 is ANQGSEA. Trimming took off 4 bases at V and 3 bases at J, with 17 bases between the two ends. Clones were read by immunoSEQ multiplex PCR, and TCRdb kept only the in-frame ones, dropping some. The table lists approximately 92,000 clones, 93% of them singletons. The sequence was obtained from a woman younger than 45 in good health. This sequence joins TRBV29-1 and TRBJ2-3, with TRBD2 as a possible D gene (6 bases). The source material was blood. The CDR3 nucleotides are TGCAGCGTTGTAGGAACTAGCCTGAATACAGATACGCAGTATTTT. Translation gives CSVVGTSLNTDTQYF.